This TCR beta chain was identified in a study of graft-versus-host responses after intestinal transplantation. Study-wide background: Every recipient underwent anti-thymocyte globulin induction, then tacrolimus and steroids for 3 to 4 years.

Trimming removed 7 bases from V and 6 bases from J; junction bases left unmatched: 25. The germline CDR1 and CDR2 sequences are MDHEN and SYDVKM. The CDR3 contains 21 residues. With regard to this clone: Its cognate antigen is unknown.

The repertoire was sequenced with immunoSEQ multiplex PCR; TCRdb's copy has only in-frame clones and lacks some. This sample has 80,000 to 100,000 clones, with about 88% found just once. This chain uses TRBV28 with TRBJ1-5; TRBD1 matches at 12 bases. This TCR was recovered from a human donor who received an intestinal transplant. Sequenced here: unstimulated CD4+ T cells sorted from spleen or lymph node cells, sampled before intestinal transplant. The DNA of the CDR3 is TGTGCCAGCAACCTCGACGTTGGGGGACAGGGGGCAAGTCCCGGGGGTCAGCCCCAGCATTTT. Translated, it gives CASNLDVGGQGASPGGQPQHF. Looking up the rest from reference TRBV28 and TRBJ1-5 gives the full variable domain: DVKVTQSSRYLVKRTGEKVFLECVQDMDHENMFWYRQDPGLGLRLIYFSYDVKMKEKGDIPEGYSVSREKKERFSLILESASTNQTSMYLCASNLDVGGQGASPGGQPQHFGDGTRLSIL.